The 32 T cell receptor beta chains listed next were all sequenced from one sample in a study of Graves' ophthalmopathy and Graves' hyperthyroidism. Amplified material comprised TCR beta CDR3 regions derived from RNA transcripts. HTBI-primed first-round RT-PCR preceded second-round multiplex PCR. TCRdb reprocessed the multiplex PCR reads with MiXCR, giving one entry per CDR3 protein. Of a few hundred thousand distinct CDR3 sequences listed, about two fifths are singletons. Sequenced input: peripheral blood or thyroid tissue (not recorded which). Source of these receptors: an adult man with Graves' hyperthyroidism.

This clonotype was observed at least ten times. V is TRBV29-1 and J is TRBJ1-1, with 9 bases that match TRBD1. CDR1 is SQVTM and CDR2 is ANQGSEA in the germline V gene. V was clipped by 6 bases and J by 7 bases; unmatched bases: 6. This CDR3 has 12 residues. CDR3 DNA: TGCAGCGTCGCGGACAGGGGAGTTGAAGCTTTCTTT. Its translation is CSVADRGVEAFF.

The sample holds many counts of this clonotype. The chain has TRBV7-4 and TRBJ1-3, with D unclear. Germline values: CDR1 SGHVT, CDR2 SQSDAQ. V gave up 1 base and J gave up 0 bases, with 10 bases separating them. The CDR3 sequence is 16 residues long. The CDR3 loop reads CASSLDCGISGNTIYF. In DNA, the CDR3 is TGTGCCAGCAGCTTAGACTGTGGGATCTCTGGAAACACCATATATTTT.

The chain recombines TRBV2 with TRBJ2-7; the D gene is possibly TRBD1 (5 bases). This CDR3 is 13 amino acids long. V was cut by 8 bases and J by 1 base, with 12 bases left in between. Looked up from germline, CDR1 is SNHLY and CDR2 is FYNNEI. CDR3 region: CASQAQGSYEQYF. The CDR3 bases are TGTGCCAGCCAAGCGCAGGGTTCCTACGAGCAGTACTTC. The full variable domain, its missing parts supplied by reference TRBV2 and TRBJ2-7, is EPEVTQTPSHQVTQMGQEVILRCVPISNHLYFYWYRQILGQKVEFLVSFYNNEISEKSEIFDDQFSVERPDGSNFTLKIRSTKLEDSAMYFCASQAQGSYEQYFGPGTRLTVT.

Ten or more counts support this clonotype. The V gene is TRBV5-1, the J gene TRBJ1-1; possibly TRBD1 for D (5 bases). CDR3 length: 15 amino acids. Trimming removed 2 bases from V and 4 bases from J, with 15 bases in between. Germline V lookup: CDR1 SGHRS, CDR2 YFSETQ. CDR3 amino acids: CASSLRDSRGTEAFF. The DNA of the CDR3 is TGCGCCAGCAGCTTACGGGACTCACGGGGCACTGAAGCTTTCTTT.

This clonotype appeared many times. The chain has TRBV7-8 and TRBJ1-1; 8 nucleotides line up with TRBD1. The germline CDR1 and CDR2 sequences are SGHVS and FQNEAQ. This CDR3 is 15 amino acids long. Germline trimming cut 5 bases from V and 1 base from J; bases unmatched to any gene: 6. The DNA for the CDR3 is TGTGCCAGCAGCCATTGGACAGGGCGGAACACTGAAGCTTTCTTT. Translated: CASSHWTGRNTEAFF.

This clonotype showed up just a few times. V gene TRBV5-1 combines with J gene TRBJ2-5, with 7 bases matching TRBD2. The CDR3 sequence is 15 residues long. Germline V CDR1 and CDR2: SGHRS, YFSETQ. With 6 bases clipped from V and 4 bases from J, the junction kept 12 bases outside the gene matches. This chain's CDR3 is CASMGGFRGAETQYF. The CDR3 DNA sequence: TGCGCCAGCATGGGAGGGTTTCGGGGCGCAGAGACCCAGTACTTC.

V usage is TRBV29-1 and J usage is TRBJ2-3, with D perhaps matching TRBD2 (6 bases). The assigned J gene may be wrong: the sequence end matches TRBJ2-7 better. Germline loops: CDR1 SQVTM, CDR2 ANQGSEA. The CDR3 has 16 amino acids. CDR3 bases: TGCAGCGTTGAAGTGCTGGGGTTTACTAGCACAGATACGCAGTACTTC. It encodes CSVEVLGFTSTDTQYF.

This clonotype was counted at least ten times. The rearrangement links TRBV9 to TRBJ2-7, with 7 bases matching TRBD2. The V and J ends lost 2 bases and 2 bases, in that order; junction bases with no gene match: 7. The germline V gene encodes CDR1 SGDLS and CDR2 YYNGEE. The CDR3 is made up of 15 amino acids. This CDR3 is CASSVGGSSAYEQYF. The CDR3 DNA reads TGTGCCAGCAGCGTTGGCGGGAGCTCCGCCTACGAGCAGTACTTC. Complete variable domain (other parts from reference TRBV9 and TRBJ2-7): DSGVTQTPKHLITATGQRVTLRCSPRSGDLSVYWYQQSLDQGLQFLIQYYNGEERAKGNILERFSAQQFPDLHSELNLSSLELGDSALYFCASSVGGSSAYEQYFGPGTRLTVT.

Many counts were recorded for this clonotype. V is TRBV20-1 and J is TRBJ1-5; D is unclear. V lost 3 bases and J lost 5, with 8 bases in between. From germline, CDR1 is DFQATT and CDR2 SNEGSKA (reference sequence). The CDR3 sequence is 12 residues long. The CDR3 DNA reads TGCAGTGCTAGGGGAGGCTATCAGCCCCAGCATTTT. Amino acids: CSARGGYQPQHF.

This chain joins TRBV29-1 and TRBJ2-2, with 9 bases that match TRBD2. The CDR3 sequence is 13 residues long. V lost 4 bases, J lost 6 bases, and 3 bases stayed unmatched. CDR1 and CDR2 (germline): SQVTM, ANQGSEA. The CDR3 region is CSVASSGAGELFF. CDR3 DNA: TGCAGCGTTGCCTCTAGCGGGGCCGGGGAGCTGTTTTTT.

This clonotype occurred many times. The rearrangement joins TRBV10-3 to TRBJ1-4, with 7 bases fitting TRBD1. This CDR3 comprises 15 residues. J gave up 3 bases and V 3 bases, and 4 bases lay outside the gene matches. Germline CDR1 ENHRY, CDR2 SYGVKD. In nucleotides, the CDR3 is TGTGCCATCAGTGATACAGGGGCGTCTAATGAAAAACTGTTTTTT. It specifies CAISDTGASNEKLFF.

This clonotype was counted ten times or more. This chain's CDR3 is CASSSPQETQYF. DNA for the CDR3: TGCGCCAGCAGCTCCCCACAAGAGACCCAGTACTTC. This chain uses TRBV5-1 with TRBJ2-5; D ambiguous. Germline CDR1 SGHRS, CDR2 YFSETQ. The CDR3 has 12 amino acids. The V gene lost 3 bases and the J gene lost 2 bases, with 5 bases spanning the gap.

V is TRBV2 and J is TRBJ1-2, with D possibly being TRBD1 (6 bases). V was pared by 6 bases and J by 2 bases, with 13 bases between. Germline CDR1 reads SNHLY; CDR2 reads FYNNEI. This CDR3 spans 14 amino acids. The CDR3: CASRSGTPNYGYTF. The CDR3 region has the DNA TGTGCCAGCAGGTCCGGGACACCGAACTATGGCTACACCTTC.

Points on this clonotype: A much bigger clone sits one base away, suggesting this may be a read error. The rearrangement uses TRBV5-4 and TRBJ2-5, with D tentatively TRBD1 (6 bases). In germline, CDR1 is SGHNT, CDR2 YYREEE (reference sequence). The length of the CDR3 is 15 residues. CDR3 bases: TGTACCAGCAGCTTAAACCGGGACACCCAAGAGACCCAGTACTTC. Encoded protein: CTSSLNRDTQETQYF.

This clonotype was seen ten or more times. This sequence joins TRBV6-6 and TRBJ2-2; the match to TRBD2 covers 7 bases. V was pared by 5 bases and J by 7 bases, with 7 bases of the junction left unmatched. Germline V gene lookup returns CDR1 MNHNY and CDR2 SVGAGI (reference sequence). The CDR3 totals 14 residues. CDR3 coding DNA: TGTGCCAGCAGTGAAACGCAGCGGGACGGGGAGCTGTTTTTT. As protein: CASSETQRDGELFF.

This clonotype has a count of ten or more. This chain links TRBV12-3 or TRBV12-4 with TRBJ1-2; D remains unclear. Trimming shortened V by 0 bases and J by 4 bases, and 6 bases separated the two germline ends. The CDR3 has 13 amino acids. The DNA for the CDR3 is TGTGCCAGCAGTTTAGCGGCAACCTATGGCTACACCTTC. It translates to CASSLAATYGYTF.

The chain carries TRBV29-1 and TRBJ2-7; 7 bases line up with TRBD1. Germline values: CDR1 SQVTM, CDR2 ANQGSEA. The CDR3 runs to 12 residues. V lost 6 bases and J lost 5; bases outside the gene matches: 7. The CDR3 reads CSVETGPHEQYF. The CDR3 DNA is TGCAGCGTGGAGACAGGGCCCCACGAGCAGTACTTC.

The rearrangement joins TRBV5-1 to TRBJ1-6; possibly TRBD1 for D (5 bases). V lost 2 bases to trimming and J lost 4 bases, with 13 bases between them. Germline CDR1 and CDR2: SGHRS and YFSETQ. This CDR3 has 16 residues. The CDR3 nucleotides are TGCGCCAGCAGCTTTAGCGGGGCAGATTATAATTCACCCCTCCACTTT. It encodes CASSFSGADYNSPLHF.

This clonotype has a count of ten or more. The chain recombines TRBV29-1 with TRBJ1-3, with a possible D match to TRBD1 (5 bases). Germline V gives CDR1 SQVTM, CDR2 ANQGSEA. V was pared by 6 bases and J by 8 bases, with 17 bases between. The length of the CDR3 is 13 residues. The CDR3 nucleotides are TGCAGCGTCGCCCTCCTCGCGGGGGACACCATATATTTT. It codes for CSVALLAGDTIYF.

This clonotype has a count of ten or more. The J gene is TRBJ1-1, the V gene TRBV20-1; 10 bases match TRBD1. Germline lookup yields CDR1 DFQATT and CDR2 SNEGSKA (reference sequence). Germline trimming cut 1 base from V and 3 bases from J; bases unmatched to any gene: 11. The CDR3 sequence is 17 residues long. This CDR3 is CSARGPPGQGFYTEAFF. Written as DNA, the CDR3 is TGCAGTGCTAGAGGGCCTCCGGGACAGGGGTTTTACACTGAAGCTTTCTTT.

V gene TRBV7-9 combines with J gene TRBJ2-7; possible D gene TRBD1, 6 bases. The tail of the sequence fits TRBJ2-1 better, so the J call may be wrong. Germline loops: CDR1 SEHNR, CDR2 FQNEAQ (reference sequence). CDR3 length equals 15 residues. For the CDR3, the DNA is TGTGCCAGCAGCTCACAGGGTGGGGTTCCCAATGAGCAGTTCTTC. Encoded protein: CASSSQGGVPNEQFF.

To note about this clonotype: One end of the junction is discordant with germline, which a read error may explain. The gene calls are TRBV7-9 and TRBJ1-4; D is unclear. CDR3 length equals 15 residues. Looked up from germline, CDR1 is SEHNR and CDR2 is FQNEAQ (reference sequence). This chain's CDR3 is CVSSSRIGNTEKLFF. CDR3 in DNA: TGTGTCAGCAGCTCGAGAATAGGGAACACTGAAAAACTGTTTTTT.

This clonotype has a count of ten or more. This sequence joins TRBV28 and TRBJ1-6; D is undetermined. Germline CDR1 MDHEN, CDR2 SYDVKM. CDR3 length equals 13 residues. Deletions cut 3 bases from V and 10 bases from J, with 10 bases between. The CDR3: CASSLLGRSPLHF. As DNA, the CDR3 is TGTGCCAGCAGTTTGTTGGGTAGGTCACCCCTCCACTTT.

The V call is TRBV6-5, the J call TRBJ2-7; no clear D. The CDR3 runs to 15 residues. Trimming stripped 0 bases from V and 2 bases from J, with 11 bases between. The germline V gene encodes CDR1 MNHEY and CDR2 SVGAGI. The CDR3 DNA reads TGTGCCAGCAGTTACTCGGCAGGCTCAGCCTACGAGCAGTACTTC. Translated: CASSYSAGSAYEQYF.

The chain carries TRBV4-1 and TRBJ2-7; D unclear. This CDR3 is built from 15 residues. Germline V gene data show CDR1 as MGHRA and CDR2 as YSYEKL. Trimming removed 4 bases from V and 2 bases from J, with 15 bases in between. For the CDR3, the DNA is TGCGCCAGCAGCCTCCGAGTAGTAGGACCCTACGAGCAGTACTTC. Translated, it gives CASSLRVVGPYEQYF.

This clonotype was seen many times. The chain's CDR3 is CASTNGQGRGRSPLHF. In DNA, the CDR3 is TGTGCCAGTACCAATGGCCAGGGGCGGGGGAGATCACCCCTCCACTTT. The chain has TRBV19 and TRBJ1-6; tentatively, D is TRBD1 (6 bases). Germline V gives CDR1 LNHDA, CDR2 SQIVND (reference sequence). The CDR3 has 16 amino acids. V lost 7 bases, J lost 10 bases, and 23 bases lay in between.

This clonotype was detected many times. The V call is TRBV2, the J call TRBJ1-2, with D unclear. The V end was cut by 8 bases, the J end by 4 bases, with 20 bases between. The CDR3 runs 15 residues. Germline CDR1 reads SNHLY; CDR2 reads FYNNEI. The CDR3 DNA follows: TGTGCCAGCGCGACTCCATTGGGATCCTCCTATGGCTACACCTTC. This sequence encodes CASATPLGSSYGYTF.

The rearrangement uses TRBV5-1 and TRBJ1-2; maybe TRBD1 (5 bases). This CDR3 contains 15 residues. V shed 1 base and J shed 2 bases, with 12 bases lying between them. Looked up from germline, CDR1 is SGHRS and CDR2 is YFSETQ. The CDR3 is CASSLTSDRNYGYTF. The CDR3, as DNA: TGCGCCAGCAGCTTGACGTCAGACAGAAACTATGGCTACACCTTC.

This clonotype was observed many times. The V gene is TRBV6-5, the J gene TRBJ2-7; 8 bases fit TRBD1. The CDR3 is made up of 16 amino acids. Germline CDR1 reads MNHEY; CDR2 reads SVGAGI. With V trimmed by 0 bases and J by 4 bases, 8 bases remained unmatched. The CDR3 nucleotides are TGTGCCAGCAGTTACTCCGCGGACAGGGTCCCTTACGAGCAGTACTTC. It translates to CASSYSADRVPYEQYF.

The V and J genes are TRBV15 and TRBJ2-5; the D is unclear. Germline CDR1 and CDR2: LNHNV and YYDKDF (reference sequence). V was shortened by 3 bases and J by 3 bases, with 5 bases between the two germline ends. The CDR3 covers 12 residues. This CDR3 reads CATSRAKETQYF. In DNA, the CDR3 is TGTGCCACCAGCAGGGCCAAAGAGACCCAGTACTTC.

At least ten counts were recorded for this clonotype. The V and J genes are TRBV29-1 and TRBJ2-7; 7 nucleotides agree with TRBD1. CDR1 and CDR2 (germline): SQVTM, ANQGSEA. This CDR3 contains 13 residues. The V segment lost 6 bases and the J segment 0 bases; nucleotides outside the gene matches: 5. As DNA, the CDR3 is TGCAGCGTCCGGACAGGCAACTCCTACGAGCAGTACTTC. Its translation is CSVRTGNSYEQYF.

As for this clonotype: A read error may be the cause here, since a much bigger clone is one base away. The rearrangement links TRBV7-3 to TRBJ2-6; D gene unclear. The CDR3 is 17 amino acids. The germline V gene has CDR1 SGHTA and CDR2 FQGTGA. CDR3 residues: CASSKGWRSSGTNVLTF. CDR3 DNA: TGTGCCAGCAGCAAAGGGTGGCGCAGCTCTGGGACCAACGTCCTGACTTTC.